One and the same sample provided the 3 T cell receptor beta chains below, sequenced in a study of blood T cell repertoires in COVID-19. Using immunoSEQ multiplex PCR, the repertoire was profiled, and TCRdb retains in-frame clones only, with some absent. The table records around 230,000 clones, roughly 80% of them present only once. Sequencing was done on a sample of peripheral blood. The receptor source for this set is a woman in her thirties or forties with active or convalescent COVID-19.

The chain couples TRBV2 to TRBJ1-2; no clear D gene. Deletions cut 1 base from V and 8 bases from J, with 20 bases between. Germline CDR1 and CDR2: SNHLY and FYNNEI. The CDR3 has 16 amino acids. The CDR3 region has the DNA TGTGCCAGCAGTGAAGGTGGGCCCTGGGCGTCGGGGGGCTACACCTTC. This translates into CASSEGGPWASGGYTF.

This clone occurred once. V is TRBV30 and J is TRBJ1-1; D might be TRBD1 (5 bases). Trimming removed 5 bases at V and 0 bases at J, with 10 bases between. There are 13 residues in the CDR3. Germline CDR1 reads GTSNPN; CDR2 reads SVGIG (reference sequence). The CDR3: CAWDRVMNTEAFF. As DNA, the CDR3 is TGTGCCTGGGACAGAGTTATGAACACTGAAGCTTTCTTT.

In this sample, this clone turned up a few times. The chain carries TRBV6-6 and TRBJ1-4; 9 nucleotides agree with TRBD1. CDR1 is MNHNY and CDR2 is SVGAGI in the germline V gene (reference sequence). This CDR3 contains 14 residues. J lost 5 bases, V lost 5 bases, and 3 bases had no gene match. CDR3 nucleotide sequence: TGTGCCAGCAGTGTGACAGGGGGAAATGAAAAACTGTTTTTT. It is translated as CASSVTGGNEKLFF.